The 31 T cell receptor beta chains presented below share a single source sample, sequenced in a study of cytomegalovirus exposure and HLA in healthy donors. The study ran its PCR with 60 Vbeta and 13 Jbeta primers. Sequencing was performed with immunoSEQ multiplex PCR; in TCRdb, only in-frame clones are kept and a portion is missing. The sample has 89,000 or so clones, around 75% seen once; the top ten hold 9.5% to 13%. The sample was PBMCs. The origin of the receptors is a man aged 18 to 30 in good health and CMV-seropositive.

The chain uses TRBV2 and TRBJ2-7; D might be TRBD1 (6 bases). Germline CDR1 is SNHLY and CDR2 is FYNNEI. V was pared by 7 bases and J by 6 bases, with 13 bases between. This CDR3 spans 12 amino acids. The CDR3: CASIGTPSEQYF. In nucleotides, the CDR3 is TGTGCCAGCATCGGGACACCGTCCGAGCAGTACTTC.

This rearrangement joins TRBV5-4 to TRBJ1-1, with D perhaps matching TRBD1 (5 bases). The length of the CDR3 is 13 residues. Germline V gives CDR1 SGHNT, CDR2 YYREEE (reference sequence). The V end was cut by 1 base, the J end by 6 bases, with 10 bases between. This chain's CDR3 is CASSLKGIAEAFF. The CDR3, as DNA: TGTGCCAGCAGCTTGAAGGGGATCGCTGAAGCTTTCTTT. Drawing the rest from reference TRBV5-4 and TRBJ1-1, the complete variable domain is ETGVTQSPTHLIKTRGQQVTLRCSSQSGHNTVSWYQQALGQGPQFIFQYYREEENGRGNFPPRFSGLQFPNYSSELNVNALELDDSALYLCASSLKGIAEAFFGQGTRLTVV.

CDR3 nucleotides: TGTGCCAGCAGGAGACAGGGAGTAGGAGGCTACACCTTC. It encodes CASRRQGVGGYTF. This chain uses TRBV28 with TRBJ1-2, with TRBD1 matching over 7 bases. The V gene end was trimmed by 6 bases and the J gene end by 8 bases; junction bases not matched to a gene: 9. The CDR3 extends over 13 amino acids. Germline-derived CDR1 and CDR2 are MDHEN and SYDVKM.

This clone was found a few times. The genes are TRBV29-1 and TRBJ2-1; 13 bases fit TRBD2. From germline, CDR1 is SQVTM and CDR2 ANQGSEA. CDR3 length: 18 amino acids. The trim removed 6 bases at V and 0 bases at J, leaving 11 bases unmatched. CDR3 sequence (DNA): TGCAGCGTAGAGGGACTAGCGGGAACCCGAAGCTCCTACAATGAGCAGTTCTTC. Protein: CSVEGLAGTRSSYNEQFF.

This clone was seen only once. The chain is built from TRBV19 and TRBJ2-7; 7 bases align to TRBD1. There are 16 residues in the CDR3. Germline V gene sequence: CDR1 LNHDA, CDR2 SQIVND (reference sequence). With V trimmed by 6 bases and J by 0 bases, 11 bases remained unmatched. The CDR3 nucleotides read TGTGCCAGTAGCTTTCGCCCCGGGACAGTCTCCTACGAGCAGTACTTC. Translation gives CASSFRPGTVSYEQYF.

CDR3 coding DNA: TGTGCCAGCACCATAGCGGCAGCGAACACCGGGGAGCTGTTTTTT. This sequence encodes CASTIAAANTGELFF. V gene TRBV6-6 combines with J gene TRBJ2-2, with D possibly TRBD2 on 6 matching bases. The germline V gene has CDR1 MNHNY and CDR2 SVGAGI (reference sequence). V was trimmed by 7 bases and J by 0 bases, leaving 12 bases between them. This CDR3 region has 15 residues.

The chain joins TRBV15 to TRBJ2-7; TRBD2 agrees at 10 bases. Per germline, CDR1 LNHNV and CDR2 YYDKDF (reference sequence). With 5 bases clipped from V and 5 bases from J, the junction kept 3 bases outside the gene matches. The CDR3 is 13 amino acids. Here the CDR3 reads CATSHSGGNEQYF. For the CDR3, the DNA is TGTGCCACCAGCCATAGCGGGGGGAACGAGCAGTACTTC.

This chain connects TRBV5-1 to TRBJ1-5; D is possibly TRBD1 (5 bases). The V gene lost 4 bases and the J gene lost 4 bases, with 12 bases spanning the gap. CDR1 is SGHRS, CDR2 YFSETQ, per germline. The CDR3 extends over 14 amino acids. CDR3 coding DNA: TGCGCCAGCAGCCCTCTTGGGGGGAATCAGCCCCAGCATTTT. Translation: CASSPLGGNQPQHF.

CDR3 amino acids: CASSIARANEQFF. CDR3 coding DNA: TGTGCCAGCAGTATCGCCCGCGCCAATGAGCAGTTCTTC. The chain combines TRBV2 with TRBJ2-1; D is undetermined. Germline lookup yields CDR1 SNHLY and CDR2 FYNNEI. Trimming shortened V by 5 bases and J by 6 bases, and 11 bases separated the two germline ends. The CDR3 consists of 13 residues.

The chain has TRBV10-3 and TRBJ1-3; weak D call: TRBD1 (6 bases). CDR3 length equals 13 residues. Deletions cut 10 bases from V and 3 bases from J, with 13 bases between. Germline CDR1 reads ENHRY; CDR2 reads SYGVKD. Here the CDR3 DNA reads TGTGCCACCACAGGGCTGGGTGGAAACACCATATATTTT. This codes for CATTGLGGNTIYF.

The CDR3 nucleotides read TGTGCCAGCAGTCCTCTACAGGGGGGCCACAATGAGCAGTTCTTC. Its protein product is CASSPLQGGHNEQFF. The V and J genes are TRBV27 and TRBJ2-1, with 8 bases lining up with TRBD1. CDR3 length equals 15 residues. CDR1 MNHEY and CDR2 SMNVEV come from the germline V gene (reference sequence). The V gene end was trimmed by 5 bases and the J gene end by 5 bases; junction bases not matched to a gene: 8.

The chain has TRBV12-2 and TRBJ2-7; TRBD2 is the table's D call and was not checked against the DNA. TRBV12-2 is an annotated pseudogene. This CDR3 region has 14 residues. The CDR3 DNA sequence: TGTGCAAGTCGCTTAGATATCTTGAGGGACGAGCAGTACTTC. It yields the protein CASRLDILRDEQYF.

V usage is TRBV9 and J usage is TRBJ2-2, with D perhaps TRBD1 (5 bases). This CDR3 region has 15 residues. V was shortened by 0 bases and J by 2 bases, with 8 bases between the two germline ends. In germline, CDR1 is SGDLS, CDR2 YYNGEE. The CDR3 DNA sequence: TGTGCCAGCAGCGTAGGACAGAGAAACACCGGGGAGCTGTTTTTT. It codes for CASSVGQRNTGELFF. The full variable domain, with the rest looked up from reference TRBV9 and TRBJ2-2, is DSGVTQTPKHLITATGQRVTLRCSPRSGDLSVYWYQQSLDQGLQFLIQYYNGEERAKGNILERFSAQQFPDLHSELNLSSLELGDSALYFCASSVGQRNTGELFFGEGSRLTVL.

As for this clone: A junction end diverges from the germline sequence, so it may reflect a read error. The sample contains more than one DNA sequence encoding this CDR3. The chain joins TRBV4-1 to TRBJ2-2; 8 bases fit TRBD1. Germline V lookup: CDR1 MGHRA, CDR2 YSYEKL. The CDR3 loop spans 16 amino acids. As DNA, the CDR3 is TGCGCCAGCAGTCGGCAGGGGGCTATTGACACTGGGGAGCTGTTTTTT. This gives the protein CASSRQGAIDTGELFF.

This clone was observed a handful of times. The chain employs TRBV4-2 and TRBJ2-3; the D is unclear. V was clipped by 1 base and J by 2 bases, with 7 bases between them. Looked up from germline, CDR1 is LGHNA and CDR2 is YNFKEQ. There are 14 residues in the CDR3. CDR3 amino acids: CASSQGVFTDTQYF. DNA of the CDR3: TGTGCCAGCAGCCAAGGAGTATTCACAGATACGCAGTATTTT.

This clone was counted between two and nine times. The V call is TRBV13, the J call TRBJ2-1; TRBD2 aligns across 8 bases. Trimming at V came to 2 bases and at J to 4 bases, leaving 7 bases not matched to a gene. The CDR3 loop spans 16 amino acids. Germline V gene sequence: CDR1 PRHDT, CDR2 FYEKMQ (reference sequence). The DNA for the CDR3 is TGTGCCAGCAGCTTATCTGGCGGGGGGTCTTACAATGAGCAGTTCTTC. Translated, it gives CASSLSGGGSYNEQFF.

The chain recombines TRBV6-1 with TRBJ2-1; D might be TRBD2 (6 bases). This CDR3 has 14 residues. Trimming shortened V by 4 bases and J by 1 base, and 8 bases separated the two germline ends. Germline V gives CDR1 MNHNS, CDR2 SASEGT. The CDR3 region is CASSVAGSYNEQFF. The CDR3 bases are TGTGCCAGCAGTGTGGCGGGGTCCTACAATGAGCAGTTCTTC.

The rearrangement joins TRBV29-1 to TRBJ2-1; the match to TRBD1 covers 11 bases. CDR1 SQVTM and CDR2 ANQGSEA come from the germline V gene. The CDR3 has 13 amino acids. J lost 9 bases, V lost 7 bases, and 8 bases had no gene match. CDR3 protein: CSGGTGGSGEQFF. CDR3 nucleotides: TGCAGCGGGGGGACAGGGGGATCGGGTGAGCAGTTCTTC.

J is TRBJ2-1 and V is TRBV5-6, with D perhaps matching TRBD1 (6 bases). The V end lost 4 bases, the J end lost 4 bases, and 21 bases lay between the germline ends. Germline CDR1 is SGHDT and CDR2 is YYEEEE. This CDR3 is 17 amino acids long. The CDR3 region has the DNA TGTGCCAGCAGCCCCAGGGCAGGGGCCCCAATATACAATGAGCAGTTCTTC. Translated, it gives CASSPRAGAPIYNEQFF.

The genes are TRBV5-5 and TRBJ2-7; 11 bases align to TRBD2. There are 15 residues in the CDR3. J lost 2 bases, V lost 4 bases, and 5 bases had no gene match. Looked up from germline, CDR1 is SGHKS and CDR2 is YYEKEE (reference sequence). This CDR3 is CASSMRLAGTYEQYF. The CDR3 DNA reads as TGTGCCAGCAGCATGAGACTAGCGGGGACCTACGAGCAGTACTTC.

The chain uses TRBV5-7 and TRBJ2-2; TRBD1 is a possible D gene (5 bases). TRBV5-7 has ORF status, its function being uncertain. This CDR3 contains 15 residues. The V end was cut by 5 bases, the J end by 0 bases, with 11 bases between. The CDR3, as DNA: TGTGCCAGCAGGTCAGGGCCGGCGAACACCGGGGAGCTGTTTTTT. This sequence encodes CASRSGPANTGELFF.

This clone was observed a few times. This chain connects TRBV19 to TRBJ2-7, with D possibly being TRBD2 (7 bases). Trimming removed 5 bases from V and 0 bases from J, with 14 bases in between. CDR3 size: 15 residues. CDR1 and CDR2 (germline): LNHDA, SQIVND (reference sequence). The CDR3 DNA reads TGTGCCAGTAGTTTGGTTGCGGGGGCCTCCTACGAGCAGTACTTC. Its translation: CASSLVAGASYEQYF.

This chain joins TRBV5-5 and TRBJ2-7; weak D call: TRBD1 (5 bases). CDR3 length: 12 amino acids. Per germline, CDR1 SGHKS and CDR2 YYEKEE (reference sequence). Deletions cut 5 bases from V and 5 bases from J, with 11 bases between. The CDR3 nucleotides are TGTGCCAGCAGGCCAGGGTTTCACGAGCAGTACTTC. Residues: CASRPGFHEQYF.

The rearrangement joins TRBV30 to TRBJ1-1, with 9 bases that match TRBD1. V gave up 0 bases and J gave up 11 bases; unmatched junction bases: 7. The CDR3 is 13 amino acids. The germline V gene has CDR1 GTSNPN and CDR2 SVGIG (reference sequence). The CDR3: CAWSVGGQGRAFF. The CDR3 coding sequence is TGTGCCTGGAGTGTAGGGGGACAGGGTCGCGCTTTCTTT.

CDR3 protein: CASQITGGSSPLHF. CDR3 nucleotide sequence: TGTGCCAGCCAGATCACAGGGGGGAGTTCACCCCTCCACTTT. This rearrangement joins TRBV27 to TRBJ1-6, with 8 bases aligning to TRBD1. The V gene end was trimmed by 8 bases and the J gene end by 9 bases; junction bases not matched to a gene: 9. Per germline, CDR1 MNHEY and CDR2 SMNVEV (reference sequence). CDR3 length: 14 amino acids.

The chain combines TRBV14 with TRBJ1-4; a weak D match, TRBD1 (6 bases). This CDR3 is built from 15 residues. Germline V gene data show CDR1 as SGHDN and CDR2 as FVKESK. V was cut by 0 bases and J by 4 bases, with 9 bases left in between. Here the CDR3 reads CASSQDRRGNEKLFF. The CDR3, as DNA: TGTGCCAGCAGCCAAGATCGCAGGGGTAATGAAAAACTGTTTTTT.

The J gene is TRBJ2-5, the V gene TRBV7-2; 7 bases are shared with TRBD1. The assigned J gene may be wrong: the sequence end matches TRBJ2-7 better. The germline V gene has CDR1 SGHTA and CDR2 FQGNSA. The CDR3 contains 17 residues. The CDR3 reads CASSLAWSGGITYEQYF. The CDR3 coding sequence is TGTGCCAGCAGCTTAGCTTGGTCAGGGGGTATCACCTACGAGCAGTACTTC.

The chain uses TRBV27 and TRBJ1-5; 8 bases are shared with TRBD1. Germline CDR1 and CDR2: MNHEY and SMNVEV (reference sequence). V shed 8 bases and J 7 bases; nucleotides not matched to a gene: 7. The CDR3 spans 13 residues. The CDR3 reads CASADRAGQPQHF. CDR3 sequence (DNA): TGTGCCAGCGCGGACAGGGCTGGGCAGCCCCAGCATTTT.

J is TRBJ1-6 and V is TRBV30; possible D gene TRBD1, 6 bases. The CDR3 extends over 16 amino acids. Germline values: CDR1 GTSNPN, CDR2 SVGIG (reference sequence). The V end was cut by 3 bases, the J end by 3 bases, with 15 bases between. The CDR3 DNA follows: TGTGCCTGGAGGGGGGCTCGGACGGACTATAATTCACCCCTCCACTTT. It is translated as CAWRGARTDYNSPLHF.

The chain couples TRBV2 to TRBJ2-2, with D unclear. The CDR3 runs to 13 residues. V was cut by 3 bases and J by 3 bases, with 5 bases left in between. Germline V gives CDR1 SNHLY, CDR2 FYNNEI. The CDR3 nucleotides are TGTGCCAGCAGTGATCCGTACACCGGGGAGCTGTTTTTT. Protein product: CASSDPYTGELFF.

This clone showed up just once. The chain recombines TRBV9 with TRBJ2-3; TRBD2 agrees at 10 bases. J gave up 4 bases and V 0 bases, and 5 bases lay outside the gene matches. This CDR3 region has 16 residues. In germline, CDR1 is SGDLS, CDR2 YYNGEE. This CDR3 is CASSVDTSGVPDTQYF. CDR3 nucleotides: TGTGCCAGCAGCGTAGATACTAGCGGGGTCCCAGATACGCAGTATTTT.